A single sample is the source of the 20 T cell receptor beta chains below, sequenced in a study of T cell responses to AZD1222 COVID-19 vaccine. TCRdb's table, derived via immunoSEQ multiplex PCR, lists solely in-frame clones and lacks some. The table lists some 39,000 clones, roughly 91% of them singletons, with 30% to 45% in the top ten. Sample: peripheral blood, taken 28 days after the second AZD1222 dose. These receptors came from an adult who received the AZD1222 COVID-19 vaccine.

The CDR3 sequence is CASSLGVGLGTEAFF. CDR3 bases: TGCGCCAGCAGCTTGGGGGTGGGGTTGGGCACTGAAGCTTTCTTT. This sequence joins TRBV5-1 and TRBJ1-1; no clear D gene. Germline CDR1 and CDR2: SGHRS and YFSETQ. The length of the CDR3 is 15 residues. Trimming stripped 0 bases from V and 4 bases from J, with 13 bases between.

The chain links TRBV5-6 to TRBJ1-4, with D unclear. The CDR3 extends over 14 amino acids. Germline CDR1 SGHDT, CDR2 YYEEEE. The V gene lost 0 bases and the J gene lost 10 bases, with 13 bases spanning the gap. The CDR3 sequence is CASSLEGRERKLFF. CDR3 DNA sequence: TGTGCCAGCAGCTTGGAAGGGCGGGAGAGAAAACTGTTTTTT.

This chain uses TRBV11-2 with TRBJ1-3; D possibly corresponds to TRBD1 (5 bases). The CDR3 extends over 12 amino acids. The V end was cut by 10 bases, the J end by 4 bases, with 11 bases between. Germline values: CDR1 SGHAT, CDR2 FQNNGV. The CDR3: CATQGYGNTIYF. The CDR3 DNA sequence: TGTGCCACCCAGGGCTACGGAAACACCATATATTTT.

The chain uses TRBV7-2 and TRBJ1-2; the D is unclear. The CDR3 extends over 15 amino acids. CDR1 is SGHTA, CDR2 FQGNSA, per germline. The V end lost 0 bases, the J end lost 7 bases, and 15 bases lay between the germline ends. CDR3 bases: TGTGCCAGCAGCTTAGCCCCGGCGGCCCAAGCTGGCTACACCTTC. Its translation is CASSLAPAAQAGYTF.

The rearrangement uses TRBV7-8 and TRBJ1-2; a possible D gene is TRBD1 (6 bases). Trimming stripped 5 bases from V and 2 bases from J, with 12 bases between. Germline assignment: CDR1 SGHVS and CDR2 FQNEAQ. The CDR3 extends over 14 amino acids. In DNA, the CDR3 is TGTGCCAGCAGCCTAGGAACAGGGAACTATGGCTACACCTTC. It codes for CASSLGTGNYGYTF.

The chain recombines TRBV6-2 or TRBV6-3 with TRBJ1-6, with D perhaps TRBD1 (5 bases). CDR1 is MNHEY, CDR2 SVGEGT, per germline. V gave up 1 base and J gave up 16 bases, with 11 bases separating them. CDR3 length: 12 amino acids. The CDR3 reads CASSYLGEKLHF. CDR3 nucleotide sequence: TGTGCCAGCAGTTACTTGGGGGAAAAACTCCACTTT.

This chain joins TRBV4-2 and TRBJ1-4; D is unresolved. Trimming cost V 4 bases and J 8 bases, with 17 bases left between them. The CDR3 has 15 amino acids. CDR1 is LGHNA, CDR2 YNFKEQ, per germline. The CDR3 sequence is CASSPDTGGREKLFF. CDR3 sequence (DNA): TGTGCCAGCAGCCCCGATACCGGCGGAAGGGAAAAACTGTTTTTT.

The CDR3 reads CASSQDLGSPGELFF. In DNA, the CDR3 is TGTGCCAGCAGCCAAGATCTTGGGAGCCCCGGGGAGCTGTTTTTT. This rearrangement joins TRBV3-1 (or the pseudogene TRBV3-2) to TRBJ2-2; D might be TRBD2 (5 bases). V lost 0 bases and J lost 6, with 11 bases in between. The CDR3 is 15 residues long. CDR1 is LGHDT, CDR2 YNNKEL, per germline (reference sequence).

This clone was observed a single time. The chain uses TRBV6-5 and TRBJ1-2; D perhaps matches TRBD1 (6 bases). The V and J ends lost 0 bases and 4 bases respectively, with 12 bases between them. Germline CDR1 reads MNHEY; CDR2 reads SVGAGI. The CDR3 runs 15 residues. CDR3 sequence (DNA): TGTGCCAGCAGTTACTCGACGGGGGGCGGCTATGGCTACACCTTC. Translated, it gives CASSYSTGGGYGYTF.

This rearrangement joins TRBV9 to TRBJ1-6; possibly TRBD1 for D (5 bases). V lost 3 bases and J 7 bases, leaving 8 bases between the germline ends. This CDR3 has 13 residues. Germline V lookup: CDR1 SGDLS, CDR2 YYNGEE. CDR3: CASSGGENSPLHF. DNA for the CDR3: TGTGCCAGCAGCGGAGGGGAGAATTCACCCCTCCACTTT.

As DNA, the CDR3 is TGTGCCAGCAGGCGCGGGGGCAATGAGCAGTTCTTC. This gives the protein CASRRGGNEQFF. V is TRBV11-2 and J is TRBJ2-1, with TRBD2 identical over 7 bases. V was clipped by 6 bases and J by 6 bases; unmatched bases: 2. The germline V gene has CDR1 SGHAT and CDR2 FQNNGV. This CDR3 is 12 amino acids long.

CDR3 sequence: CASSPSSGRAFF. The CDR3 coding sequence is TGCGCCAGCAGCCCCTCTAGCGGGCGGGCGTTCTTC. The V and J genes are TRBV5-1 and TRBJ2-1, with TRBD2 matching 8 bases. After removal of 4 bases from V and 15 bases from J, the junction contained 9 bases not matched to a gene. CDR3 length equals 12 residues. Germline CDR1 SGHRS, CDR2 YFSETQ.

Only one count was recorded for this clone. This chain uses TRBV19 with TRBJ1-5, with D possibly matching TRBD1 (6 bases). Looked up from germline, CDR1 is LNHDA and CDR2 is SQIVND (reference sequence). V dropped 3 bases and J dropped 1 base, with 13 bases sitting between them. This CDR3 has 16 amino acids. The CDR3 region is CASSIPTGGSNQPQHF. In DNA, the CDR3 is TGTGCCAGTAGTATCCCGACAGGAGGAAGCAATCAGCCCCAGCATTTT.

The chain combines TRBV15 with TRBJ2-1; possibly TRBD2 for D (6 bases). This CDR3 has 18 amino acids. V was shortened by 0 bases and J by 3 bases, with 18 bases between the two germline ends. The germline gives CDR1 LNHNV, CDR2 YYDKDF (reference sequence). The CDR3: CATSRDLGRSHYYNEQFF. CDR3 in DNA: TGTGCCACCAGCAGAGATCTAGGGAGGTCCCACTACTACAATGAGCAGTTCTTC. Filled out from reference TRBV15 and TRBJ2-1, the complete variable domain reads DAMVIQNPRYQVTQFGKPVTLSCSQTLNHNVMYWYQQKSSQAPKLLFHYYDKDFNNEADTPDNFQSRRPNTSFCFLDIRSPGLGDTAMYLCATSRDLGRSHYYNEQFFGPGTRLTVL.

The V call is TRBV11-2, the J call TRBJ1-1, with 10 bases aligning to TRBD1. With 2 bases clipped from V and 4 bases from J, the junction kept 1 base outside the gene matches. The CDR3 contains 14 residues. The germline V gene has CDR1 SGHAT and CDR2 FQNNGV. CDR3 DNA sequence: TGTGCCAGCAGCTTAAGGACAGGGGGCACTGAAGCTTTCTTT. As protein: CASSLRTGGTEAFF.

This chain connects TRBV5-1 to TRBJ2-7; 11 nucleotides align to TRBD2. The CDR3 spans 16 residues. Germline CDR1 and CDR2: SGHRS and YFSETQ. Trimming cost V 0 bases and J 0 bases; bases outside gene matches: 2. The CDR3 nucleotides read TGCGCCAGCAGCTTGGCCGGGACTAGCGGCTCCTACGAGCAGTACTTC. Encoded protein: CASSLAGTSGSYEQYF.

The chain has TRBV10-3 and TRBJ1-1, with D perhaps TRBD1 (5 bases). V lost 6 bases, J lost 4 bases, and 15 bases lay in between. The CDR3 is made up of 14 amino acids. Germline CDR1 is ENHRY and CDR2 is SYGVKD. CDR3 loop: CAIRSPRGSTEAFF. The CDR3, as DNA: TGTGCCATCAGATCGCCCCGGGGGAGCACTGAAGCTTTCTTT.

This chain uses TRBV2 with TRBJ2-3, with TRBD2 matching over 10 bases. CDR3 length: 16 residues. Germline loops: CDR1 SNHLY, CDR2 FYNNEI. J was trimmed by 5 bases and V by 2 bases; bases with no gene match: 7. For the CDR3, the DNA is TGTGCCAGCAGTGAAACGGGACTAGCGTTGCAAGATACGCAGTATTTT. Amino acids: CASSETGLALQDTQYF.

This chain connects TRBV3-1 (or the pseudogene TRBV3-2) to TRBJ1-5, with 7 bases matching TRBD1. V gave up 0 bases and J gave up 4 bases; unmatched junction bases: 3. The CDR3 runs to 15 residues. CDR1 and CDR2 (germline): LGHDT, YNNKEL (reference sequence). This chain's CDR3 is CASSQEQGQNQPQHF. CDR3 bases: TGTGCCAGCAGCCAAGAACAGGGACAGAATCAGCCCCAGCATTTT.

The CDR3, as DNA: TGCAGTGCTAGTAACTCAGGGGCCAAGAATGAGCAGTTCTTC. This gives the protein CSASNSGAKNEQFF. The chain links TRBV20-1 to TRBJ2-1; a weak D match, TRBD1 (6 bases). CDR1 is DFQATT and CDR2 is SNEGSKA in the germline V gene (reference sequence). The CDR3 extends over 14 amino acids. The germline V and J ends were trimmed by 3 bases and 7 bases, with 16 bases remaining between them.